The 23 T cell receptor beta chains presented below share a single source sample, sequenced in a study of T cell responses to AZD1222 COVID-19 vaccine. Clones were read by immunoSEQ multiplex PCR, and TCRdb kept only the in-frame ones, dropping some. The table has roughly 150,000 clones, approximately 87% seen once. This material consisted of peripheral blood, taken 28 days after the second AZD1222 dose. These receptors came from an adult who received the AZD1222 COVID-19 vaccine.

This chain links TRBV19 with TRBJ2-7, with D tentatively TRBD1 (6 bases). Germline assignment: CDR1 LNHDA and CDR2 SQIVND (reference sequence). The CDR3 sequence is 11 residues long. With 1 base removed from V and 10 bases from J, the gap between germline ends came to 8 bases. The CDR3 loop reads CASSIGGQQYF. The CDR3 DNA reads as TGTGCCAGTAGTATAGGGGGGCAACAGTACTTC.

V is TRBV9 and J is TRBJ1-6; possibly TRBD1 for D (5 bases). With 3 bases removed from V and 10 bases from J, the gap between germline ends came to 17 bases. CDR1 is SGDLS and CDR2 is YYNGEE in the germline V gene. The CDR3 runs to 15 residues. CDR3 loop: CASSASGTGGSPLHF. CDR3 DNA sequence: TGTGCCAGCAGCGCCTCCGGGACGGGAGGGTCACCCCTCCACTTT.

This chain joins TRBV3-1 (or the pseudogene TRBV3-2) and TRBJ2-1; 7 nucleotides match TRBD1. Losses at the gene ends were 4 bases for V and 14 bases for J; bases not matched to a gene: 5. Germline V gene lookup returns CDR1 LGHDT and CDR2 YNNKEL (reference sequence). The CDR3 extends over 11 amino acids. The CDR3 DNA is TGTGCCAGCAGCCTGAGGGACAGAGAGTTCTTC. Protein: CASSLRDREFF.

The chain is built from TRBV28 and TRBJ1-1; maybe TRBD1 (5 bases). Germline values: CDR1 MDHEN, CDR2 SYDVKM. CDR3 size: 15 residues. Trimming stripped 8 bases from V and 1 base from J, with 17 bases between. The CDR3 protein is CASHRPGPPNTEAFF. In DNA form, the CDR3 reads TGTGCCAGCCATCGACCGGGACCGCCGAACACTGAAGCTTTCTTT.

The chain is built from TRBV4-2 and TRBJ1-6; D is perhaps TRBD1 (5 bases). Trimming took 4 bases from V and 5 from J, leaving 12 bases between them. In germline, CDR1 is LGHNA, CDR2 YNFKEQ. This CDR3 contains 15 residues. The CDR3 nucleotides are TGTGCCAGCAGCCCTGGACACTCGGATAATTCACCCCTCCACTTT. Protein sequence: CASSPGHSDNSPLHF.

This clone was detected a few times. CDR3 sequence: CASSQDQGAVNEQFF. CDR3 sequence (DNA): TGTGCCAGCAGCCAAGATCAGGGGGCCGTCAATGAGCAGTTCTTC. The chain combines TRBV14 with TRBJ2-1; 8 nucleotides agree with TRBD1. Per the germline V gene, CDR1 is SGHDN and CDR2 is FVKESK. The V gene end was trimmed by 0 bases and the J gene end by 6 bases; junction bases not matched to a gene: 4. The CDR3 sequence is 15 residues long.

The CDR3 loop reads CASSFAGTQYF. CDR3 nucleotide sequence: TGTGCCAGCAGCTTCGCGGGTACGCAGTATTTT. The genes are TRBV5-8 and TRBJ2-3, with D maybe TRBD2 (5 bases). The CDR3 contains 11 residues. V lost 2 bases, J lost 8 bases, and 6 bases lay in between. Germline CDR1 SGHTS, CDR2 YDEGEE.

The CDR3 here is CASSGIRGSYEQYV. The CDR3 DNA is TGTGCCAGCAGTGGTATCCGGGGCTCCTACGAGCAGTACGTC. The rearrangement links TRBV2 to TRBJ2-7; a possible D gene is TRBD2 (5 bases). Trimming took 4 bases from V and 0 from J, leaving 10 bases between them. Germline V gives CDR1 SNHLY, CDR2 FYNNEI. The CDR3 has 14 amino acids.

The CDR3 DNA follows: TGTGCCAGCAGCTTAGGGACAGGGGGAGGCAATCAGCCCCAGCATTTT. Protein: CASSLGTGGGNQPQHF. The rearrangement links TRBV7-2 to TRBJ1-5, with 10 bases aligning to TRBD1. V lost 1 base to trimming and J lost 2 bases; unmatched junction nucleotides: 2. Per the germline V gene, CDR1 is SGHTA and CDR2 is FQGNSA. The CDR3 spans 16 residues.

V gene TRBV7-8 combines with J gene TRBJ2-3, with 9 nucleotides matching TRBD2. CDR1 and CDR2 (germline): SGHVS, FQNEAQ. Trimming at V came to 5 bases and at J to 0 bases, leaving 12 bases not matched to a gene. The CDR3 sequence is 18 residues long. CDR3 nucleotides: TGTGCCAGCAGCCCCGGTGCAGCGGGGGGCCTAAGCACAGATACGCAGTATTTT. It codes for CASSPGAAGGLSTDTQYF.

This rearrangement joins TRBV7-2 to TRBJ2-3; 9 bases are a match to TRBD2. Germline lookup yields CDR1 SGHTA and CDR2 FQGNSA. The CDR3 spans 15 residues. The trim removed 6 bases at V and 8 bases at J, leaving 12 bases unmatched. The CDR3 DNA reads TGTGCCAGCAGGACCCGTGCGGGAGGGCCCGGTACGCAGTATTTT. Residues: CASRTRAGGPGTQYF.

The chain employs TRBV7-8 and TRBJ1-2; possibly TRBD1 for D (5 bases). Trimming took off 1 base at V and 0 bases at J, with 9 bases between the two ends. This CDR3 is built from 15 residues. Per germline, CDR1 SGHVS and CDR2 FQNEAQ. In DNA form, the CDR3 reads TGTGCCAGCAGCTTAGACGGGACTCCTAACTATGGCTACACCTTC. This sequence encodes CASSLDGTPNYGYTF. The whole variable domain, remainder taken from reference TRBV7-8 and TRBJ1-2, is GAGVSQSPRYKVAKRGQDVALRCDPISGHVSLFWYQQALGQGPEFLTYFQNEAQLDKSGLPSDRFFAERPEGSVSTLKIQRTQQEDSAVYLCASSLDGTPNYGYTFGSGTRLTVV.

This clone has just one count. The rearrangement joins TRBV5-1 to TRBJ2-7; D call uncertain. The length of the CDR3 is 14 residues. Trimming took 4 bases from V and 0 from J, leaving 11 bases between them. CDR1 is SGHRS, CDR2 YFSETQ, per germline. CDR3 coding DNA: TGCGCCAGCAGCCCGGACGCCAGCTCCTACGAGCAGTACTTC. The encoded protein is CASSPDASSYEQYF. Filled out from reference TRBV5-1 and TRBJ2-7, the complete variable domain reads KAGVTQTPRYLIKTRGQQVTLSCSPISGHRSVSWYQQTPGQGLQFLFEYFSETQRNKGNFPGRFSGRQFSNSRSEMNVSTLELGDSALYLCASSPDASSYEQYFGPGTRLTVT.

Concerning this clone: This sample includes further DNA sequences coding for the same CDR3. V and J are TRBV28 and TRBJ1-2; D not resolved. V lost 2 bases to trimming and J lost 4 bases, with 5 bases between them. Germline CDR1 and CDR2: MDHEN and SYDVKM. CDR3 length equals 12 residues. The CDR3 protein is CASSLELYGYTF. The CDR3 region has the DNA TGTGCCAGCAGTTTAGAACTCTATGGCTACACCTTC.

CDR3 bases: TGTGCCAGCAGTTCGGGGGGACAGGGGCTCGATACGCAGTATTTT. Encoded protein: CASSSGGQGLDTQYF. This chain links TRBV28 with TRBJ2-3, with 10 positions matching TRBD1. After removal of 4 bases from V and 6 bases from J, the junction contained 7 bases not matched to a gene. The CDR3 spans 15 residues. Per the germline V gene, CDR1 is MDHEN and CDR2 is SYDVKM.

CDR3: CAIKENTEAFF. The CDR3 coding sequence is TGTGCCATCAAGGAGAACACTGAAGCTTTCTTT. This chain links TRBV10-3 with TRBJ1-1, with D hard to call. This CDR3 spans 11 amino acids. Germline V gene sequence: CDR1 ENHRY, CDR2 SYGVKD. Trimming removed 7 bases at V and 1 base at J, with 4 bases between.

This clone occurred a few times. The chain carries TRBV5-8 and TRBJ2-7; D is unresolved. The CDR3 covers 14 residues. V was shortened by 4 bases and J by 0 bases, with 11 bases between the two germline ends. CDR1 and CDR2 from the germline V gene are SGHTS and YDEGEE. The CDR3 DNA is TGTGCCAGCAGCCAGACTGGCTCCTCCTACGAGCAGTACTTC. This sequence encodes CASSQTGSSYEQYF.

The CDR3 protein is CSARTGREQFF. Written as DNA, the CDR3 is TGCAGTGCTAGGACAGGGCGTGAGCAGTTCTTC. V gene TRBV20-1 combines with J gene TRBJ2-1, with TRBD1 identical over 7 bases. CDR3 size: 11 residues. The J segment lost 9 bases and the V segment lost 3 bases, leaving 2 bases of the junction unmatched. Germline values: CDR1 DFQATT, CDR2 SNEGSKA (reference sequence).

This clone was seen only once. CDR3 loop: CASSYVSQYF. CDR3 nucleotides: TGTGCCAGCAGTTATGTCTCGCAGTACTTC. The chain uses TRBV6-5 and TRBJ2-7; no definite D call. Per the germline V gene, CDR1 is MNHEY and CDR2 is SVGAGI. There are 10 residues in the CDR3. The V and J ends lost 3 bases and 9 bases respectively, with 6 bases between them.

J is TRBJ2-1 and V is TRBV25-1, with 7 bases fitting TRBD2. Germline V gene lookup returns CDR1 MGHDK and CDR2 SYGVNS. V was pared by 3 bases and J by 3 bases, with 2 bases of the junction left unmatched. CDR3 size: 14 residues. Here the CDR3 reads CASSEGGYYNEQFF. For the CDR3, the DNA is TGTGCCAGCAGTGAGGGGGGGTACTACAATGAGCAGTTCTTC.

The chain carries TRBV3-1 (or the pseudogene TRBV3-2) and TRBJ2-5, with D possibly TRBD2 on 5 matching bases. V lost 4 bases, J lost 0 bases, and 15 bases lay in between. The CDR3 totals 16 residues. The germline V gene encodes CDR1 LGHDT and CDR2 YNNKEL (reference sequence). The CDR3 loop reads CASSPWRSGNQETQYF. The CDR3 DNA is TGTGCCAGCAGCCCCTGGAGGAGCGGCAACCAAGAGACCCAGTACTTC.

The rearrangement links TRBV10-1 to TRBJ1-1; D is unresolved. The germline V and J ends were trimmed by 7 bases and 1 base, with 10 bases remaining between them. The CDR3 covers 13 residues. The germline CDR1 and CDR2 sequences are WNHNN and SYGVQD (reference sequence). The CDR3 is CASTRTGNTEAFF. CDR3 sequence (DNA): TGCGCCAGCACCCGGACTGGGAACACTGAAGCTTTCTTT.

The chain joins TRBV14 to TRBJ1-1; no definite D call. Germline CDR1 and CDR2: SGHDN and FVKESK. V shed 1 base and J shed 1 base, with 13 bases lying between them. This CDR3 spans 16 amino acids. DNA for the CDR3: TGTGCCAGCAGCCAAGTTTTATCACAGACGAACACTGAAGCTTTCTTT. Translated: CASSQVLSQTNTEAFF.